Listed below are T cell receptor beta chains from one sample, sequenced in a study of persistence of HIV-infected CD4 T cells. No antigen has been identified for these receptors. The data were produced by immunoSEQ multiplex PCR, yet TCRdb's version contains in-frame clones alone and is incomplete. The sample has tens of thousands of clones, 82% seen once. This specimen consisted of CD4+ T cells sorted from PBMCs after roughly 19-hour stimulation, obtained from a patient who received antiretroviral therapy. The receptors originated from an adult woman with HIV who was CMV-seropositive. CDR3s include the opening cysteine and the closing phenylalanine or tryptophan. D genes are given only for firm matches. Clone size is given for some rows only: seen once, a few or many times, or a class if the clone is expanded.

>.|TRBJ2-7|.|TRBV5-1
TGCGCCAGCAGCCCGGGCGGACGGGACTCCTACGAGCAGTACTTC
CASSPGGRDSYEQYF
>.|TRBJ2-3|once|TRBV9
TGTGCCAGCAGCGTAGAGGCCGCTGGAGTTGGCACAGATACGCAGTATTTT
CASSVEAAGVGTDTQYF
>TRBD1|TRBJ1-5|.|TRBV7-2
TGTGCCAGCAGCTCCCCGGGACAGGGGAGACCCCAGCATTTT
CASSSPGQGRPQHF
>.|TRBJ1-4|.|TRBV19
TGTGCCAGTAGGGAGAATGAAAAACTGTTTTTT
CASRENEKLFF
>TRBD2|TRBJ2-1|once|TRBV10-3
TGTGCCATCAGCTCGGGACTAGCGGGAGGGCGTGGCAATGAGCAGTTCTTC
CAISSGLAGGRGNEQFF
>.|TRBJ2-2|.|TRBV15
TGTGCCACCAGCAGACCGACTCGGACAGCGAACACCGGGGAGCTGTTTTTT
CATSRPTRTANTGELFF
>TRBD1|TRBJ1-1|few|TRBV18
TGTGCCAGCTCACAGAGGACAGGGACGAACACTGAAGCTTTCTTT
CASSQRTGTNTEAFF
>TRBD1|TRBJ2-7|.|TRBV28
TGTGCCAGCGGGACGTTATACAGGGGGCTGTCTGACGAGCAGTACTTC
CASGTLYRGLSDEQYF
>TRBD1|TRBJ2-2|.|TRBV10-3
TGTGCCATCAGTCGGGACAGGTTATCCGGGGAGCTGTTTTTT
CAISRDRLSGELFF
>TRBD1|TRBJ2-3|.|TRBV30
TGTGCCTGGAGAGACAGGGCGAGCACAGATACGCAGTATTTT
CAWRDRASTDTQYF
>.|TRBJ1-1|.|TRBV9
TGTGCCAGCGGAGGACTATCGAACACTGAAGCTTTCTTT
CASGGLSNTEAFF
>TRBD1|TRBJ2-7|once|TRBV19
TGTGCCAGTATTGACCGGGACAGGGATAGGCAGTACTTC
CASIDRDRDRQYF
>.|TRBJ1-2|.|TRBV18
TGTGCCAGCTCACCATCATGGGAGGATACGCTAATCTATGGCTACACCTTC
CASSPSWEDTLIYGYTF
>.|TRBJ1-1|.|TRBV5-4
TGTGCCAGCAGCCCTACAAATATTGTTGGCACTGAAGCTTTCTTT
CASSPTNIVGTEAFF
>.|TRBJ1-1|.|TRBV28
TGTGCCAGCAGTTTAATATCGTCTGAAGCTTTCTTT
CASSLISSEAFF
>TRBD2|TRBJ2-5|.|TRBV6-5
TGTGCCAGCAGTTACGGGACTAGTACCCACTTC
CASSYGTSTHF
>.|TRBJ2-2|.|TRBV30
TGTGCCTGGAGGAGGCTCGCCGGGGAGCTGTTTTTT
CAWRRLAGELFF
>.|TRBJ2-7|.|TRBV27
TGTGCCAGCAGTTCCCCATCCTACGAGCAGTACTTC
CASSSPSYEQYF
>TRBD2|TRBJ2-3|once|TRBV3-1/TRBV3-2
TGTGCCAGCACCCTGACTAGCTCTAGCACAGATACGCAGTATTTT
CASTLTSSSTDTQYF
>.|TRBJ1-2|few|TRBV2
TGTGCCAGCAGTGAAATAAGGGGGGCTGGTTATGGCTACACCTTC
CASSEIRGAGYGYTF
>.|TRBJ1-5|.|TRBV7-2
TGTGCCAGCAGCGTCTCCTTCAATCAGCCCCAGCATTTT
CASSVSFNQPQHF
>TRBD1|TRBJ1-5|.|TRBV6-1
TGTGCCAGCAGTGGGACAGGGACCCATAGCAATCAGCCCCAGCATTTT
CASSGTGTHSNQPQHF
>.|TRBJ2-1|.|TRBV28
TGTGCCAGCAGTCTGCCCGGGGTCCCCTACAATGAGCAGTTCTTC
CASSLPGVPYNEQFF
>.|TRBJ1-2|few|TRBV6-1
TGTGCCAGCGGTACAGACTATGGCTACACCTTC
CASGTDYGYTF
>TRBD2|TRBJ2-3|.|TRBV19
TGTGCCAGTAGTATAGGCGGGGGGACAGATACGCAGTATTTT
CASSIGGGTDTQYF
>.|TRBJ1-5|.|TRBV7-9
TGTGCCAGCAGTGCAGCGAATAGCAATCAGCCCCAGCATTTT
CASSAANSNQPQHF
>.|TRBJ2-5|.|TRBV15
TGTGCCACCAGCGGAGCTAGGAGGGAAGAGACCCAGTACTTC
CATSGARREETQYF
>TRBD1|TRBJ1-5|.|TRBV19
TGTGCCAGTAGTATGAGGACAGGGTATAATCAGCCCCAGCATTTT
CASSMRTGYNQPQHF
>TRBD1|TRBJ1-5|once|TRBV19
TGTGCCAGTAGTGCGTGGACAGGGGTTGGGTCTCAGCCCCAGCATTTT
CASSAWTGVGSQPQHF
>.|TRBJ2-7|.|TRBV3-1/TRBV3-2
TGTGCCAGCTCCAGGGGATATTACGAGCAGTACTTC
CASSRGYYEQYF
>TRBD1|TRBJ2-1|.|TRBV5-1
TGCGCCAGCAGCCCGACAGGGAATAATGAGCAGTTCTTC
CASSPTGNNEQFF
>.|TRBJ1-1|.|TRBV24-1
TGTGCCACCCGGGGCCCAGGGACGAACACTGAAGCTTTCTTT
CATRGPGTNTEAFF
>.|TRBJ2-3|.|TRBV7-6
TGTGCCAGCAGCTTAGCTGGCGGGGTGAGCACAGATACGCAGTATTTT
CASSLAGGVSTDTQYF
>TRBD1|TRBJ2-5|.|TRBV19
TGTGCCAGTAGTGGACAGGGCAGGGAGACCCAGTACTTC
CASSGQGRETQYF
>.|TRBJ1-1|.|TRBV5-4
TGTGCCAGCCTATCGGGAGGGAACACTGAAGCTTTCTTT
CASLSGGNTEAFF
>.|TRBJ1-1|.|TRBV12-3/TRBV12-4
TGTGCCAGCAGACGAGGGGCGAACACTGAAGCTTTCTTT
CASRRGANTEAFF
>.|TRBJ2-5|.|TRBV5-1
TGCGCCAGCTCAGCCCTCCAAGAGACCCAGTACTTC
CASSALQETQYF
>.|TRBJ1-2|.|TRBV12-3/TRBV12-4
TGTGCCAGCAGGGAGGGGAGCATCTATGGCTACACCTTC
CASREGSIYGYTF
>.|TRBJ1-1|.|TRBV2
TGTGCCAGCAGTGCCCGGGGGGGGCTCATGAACACTGAAGCTTTCTTT
CASSARGGLMNTEAFF
>TRBD2|TRBJ2-3|.|TRBV28
TGTGCCAGCAGTTTCTCCCTGGGACTAGCGGGAGGGACAGATACGCAGTATTTT
CASSFSLGLAGGTDTQYF
>.|TRBJ1-2|.|TRBV6-6
TGTGCCAGCAGTTCCGCCGGGGAGGGCGACTATGGCTACACCTTC
CASSSAGEGDYGYTF
>TRBD2|TRBJ2-2|.|TRBV2
TGTGCCAGCAGTGAAGTTGGTAGCGGGGTCGGGGAGCTGTTTTTT
CASSEVGSGVGELFF
>TRBD2|TRBJ2-7|.|TRBV7-8
TGTGCCAGCAGCACCCGACTAGCGGGGGGGTACGAGCAGTACTTC
CASSTRLAGGYEQYF
>TRBD1|TRBJ2-2|.|TRBV7-3
TGTGCCAGCAGCTCAAAGACAGGGATGACCGGGGAGCTGTTTTTT
CASSSKTGMTGELFF
>TRBD1|TRBJ2-7|.|TRBV7-8
TGTGCCAGCAGCTTAGCCGGGACAGGGATATTCCAGGCCTACGAGCAGTACTTC
CASSLAGTGIFQAYEQYF
>.|TRBJ1-3|.|TRBV5-5
TGTGCCAGCAGCTTGACTGGGGGAAACACCATATATTTT
CASSLTGGNTIYF
>.|TRBJ1-2|.|TRBV4-1
TGCGCCAGCAGCCCCCTCGCAGGGGCCCTCGGGAACTATGGCTACACCTTC
CASSPLAGALGNYGYTF
>.|TRBJ2-3|.|TRBV5-1
TGCGCCAGCAGCCCGGAAGATGGCACAGATACGCAGTATTTT
CASSPEDGTDTQYF
>.|TRBJ1-3|.|TRBV28
TGTGCCACTCTAGGGAGCGAAAACACCATATATTTT
CATLGSENTIYF
>.|TRBJ1-6|.|TRBV4-3
TGCGCCAGCAGCCGGGCTTTAAATTCACCCCTCCACTTT
CASSRALNSPLHF
>.|TRBJ1-6|.|TRBV3-1/TRBV3-2
TGTGCCAGCAGGATGGGGAATTCACCCCTCCACTTT
CASRMGNSPLHF
>.|TRBJ2-5|.|TRBV5-1
TGCGCCAGCAGCTTGGGGCAAGAGACCCAGTACTTC
CASSLGQETQYF
>TRBD1|TRBJ1-5|.|TRBV29-1
TGCAGCGTTGATCTTGGGACAGGGGGTCAGCCCCAGCATTTT
CSVDLGTGGQPQHF
>TRBD1|TRBJ1-1|few|TRBV7-2
TGTGCCAGCAGCCTAATACAGGGGGCGGAAACTGAAGCTTTCTTT
CASSLIQGAETEAFF
>.|TRBJ2-1|.|TRBV5-1
TGCGCCAGCAGCCCGGGGTGGGGGGCGAATGAGCAGTTCTTC
CASSPGWGANEQFF